Listed below are T cell receptor beta chains from one sample, sequenced in a study of T cells after yellow fever vaccination. Each CDR3 protein is one row after TCRdb ran MiXCR on the 5' RACE reads. There are hundreds of thousands of distinct CDR3 sequences in the sample; roughly a sixth occur only once, and roughly a sixth lies in the top ten. The sample in question was PBMCs, obtained before the yellow fever booster vaccination. The source is a man between 18 and 35 years old who received the YFV17D yellow fever vaccine. Each CDR3 is given without its conserved first and last residue.

v_call	cdr3_length	cdr3_aa
TRBV7-9	13	ASSFWDRAREKLF
TRBV13	13	ASSLVVASEGGYT
TRBV6-6	15	ASSGTGGVVVNTEAF
TRBV10-3	12	AINRDVNTGELF
TRBV20-1	11	SAAGQGAGELF
TRBV29-1	13	SVLGHRGDYNEQF
TRBV6-5	14	ASSYSPRVRDTEAF
TRBV9	11	ASSVGSEETQY
TRBV5-1	12	ASSYTGVNTEAF
TRBV20-1	13	SALPEGRGGQPQH
TRBV3-1	15	ASSHYTGTGFNEKLF
TRBV7-2	10	ASSSKNQPQH
TRBV5-1	13	ASSLAASNTGELF
TRBV5-1	12	ASSLGQDPDTQY
TRBV5-1	14	ASSLGASGSYNEQF
TRBV5-1	12	ASSWGQGNYGYT
TRBV15	12	ATHPGGRNSPLH
TRBV4-3	15	ASSPSVGQGSTDTQY
TRBV4-3	13	ASSLGNAIQETQY
TRBV20-1	10	SARFSYNEQF
TRBV12-3/TRBV12-4	12	ASSATGGANGYT
TRBV7-9	10	ASSEDSTEAF
TRBV4-3	14	ASSQDWQGDNYGYT
TRBV7-2	13	ASSLYRATNEKLF
TRBV7-2	11	ASSLEGGATQY
TRBV29-1	11	SVVGTDYTEAF
TRBV7-7	13	ASSPTGFSTDTQY
TRBV6-5	12	ASSPGRTTYEQY
TRBV19	15	ASSSQGFPPSNYGYT
TRBV4-1	17	ASSQEGDPSGGHLETQY
TRBV20-1	13	SANGQGLAKNIQY
TRBV5-1	12	ASSPTGMNTEAF
TRBV12-3/TRBV12-4	12	ASRFGQGPNEQF
TRBV4-2	11	ASSQDGRTEAF
TRBV4-1	13	ASSHPGQGFQPQH
TRBV18	12	ASSRDRGFYGYT
TRBV9	12	ASSEMSGGDTQY
TRBV4-2	13	ASSQRMQGGQPQH
TRBV27	12	ASSPSGLNYGYT
TRBV9	15	ASSVGVTRLITDTQY
TRBV9	14	ASSGTPVTSSYEQY
TRBV7-2	9	ASSYGLARY